The clone carrying this TCR beta chain has just one count. The antigen is undetermined. The assay was immunoSEQ multiplex PCR, and TCRdb's table has in-frame clones only and misses some. The sample contains around 16,000 clones, 70% of which appear only once. The sample originates from a study of vaccination effects on CD4 cells after COVID-19. Expansion of antigen-specific CD4+ T cells with viral peptide pools was carried out by the ViraFEST assay before sequencing. Researchers isolated CD4+ T cells once roughly nine days of culture had elapsed. Two doses of BNT162b2 or mRNA-1273 vaccine were administered to participants. The vaccine recipients had no prior SARS-CoV-2 infection, with negative nucleocapsid antibodies. In the cultures, half the medium was exchanged for IL-2 medium on days 3 and 7. Study findings and constraints: Late post-vaccination, clones induced by infection and those induced by vaccine underwent marked clonal contraction. The study had few convalescent patients and no early post-infection timepoints.

Germline lookup yields CDR1 SNHLY and CDR2 FYNNEI. This CDR3 has 15 residues. After removal of 4 bases from V and 5 bases from J, the junction contained 6 bases not matched to a gene. The genes are TRBV2 and TRBJ2-1, with TRBD1 matching over 9 bases. This receptor was identified in a human donor who received a COVID-19 vaccine. The specimen was CD4+ T cells from PBMCs cultured with SARS-CoV-2 spike peptides, collected after COVID-19 vaccination. The CDR3 sequence is CASSAGQGANNEQFF. The CDR3 nucleotides are TGTGCCAGCAGTGCGGGACAGGGAGCGAACAATGAGCAGTTCTTC.